This TCR beta chain was sequenced in a study of blood T cell repertoires in COVID-19. About the study: COVID-19 samples collected from the United States, Italy and Spain covered acute and convalescent phases.

The CDR3 is made up of 14 amino acids. CDR1 WNHNN and CDR2 SYGVQD come from the germline V gene (reference sequence). V lost 0 bases and J lost 7, with 12 bases in between. Original processing methods: Researchers report that nucleated cell counts were estimated from reference gene primer amplification. Method: immunoSEQ multiplex PCR; TCRdb's copy keeps in-frame clones and lacks some. V and J calls and clone size are as listed in that table; D and trimming were resolved from the DNA. Here the sample spans about 320,000 clones, roughly nine tenths being singletons. The origin of this receptor is a woman aged 25 to 39 with COVID-19, enrolled during active disease. The V and J genes are TRBV10-1 and TRBJ1-2; D may be TRBD1 (5 bases). Source material: peripheral blood. The CDR3 is CASSESGAPSGYTF. The CDR3 DNA reads as TGCGCCAGCAGTGAGTCTGGGGCCCCATCTGGCTACACCTTC.